This entry lists 9 T cell receptor beta chains sequenced from one sample in a study of T cells after yellow fever vaccination. TCRdb redid the calling of the 5' RACE reads with MiXCR, one entry per CDR3 protein. The table lists about 52,000 distinct CDR3 sequences, less than 8% of them singletons. The sample in question was CD8+ T cells not binding an NS4B(214-222) dextramer, sorted from PBMCs, obtained roughly 45 days after the first yellow fever vaccination. These receptors all come from a man between 18 and 35 years old who received the YFV17D yellow fever vaccine.

The chain is built from TRBV5-6 and TRBJ2-1; no reliable D call. This CDR3 region has 13 residues. V lost 4 bases and J lost 9, with 14 bases in between. The germline CDR1 and CDR2 sequences are SGHDT and YYEEEE. In DNA, the CDR3 is TGTGCCAGCAGCCCCTGGGCCCAAGGTGAGCAGTTCTTC. As protein: CASSPWAQGEQFF.

The V and J genes are TRBV4-1 and TRBJ2-1; 10 bases map to TRBD2. This CDR3 comprises 16 residues. The germline V gene encodes CDR1 MGHRA and CDR2 YSYEKL. V trimming: 1 base; J trimming: 6 bases; junction bases outside the gene matches: 6. CDR3 DNA: TGCGCCAGCAGCCAAGGGGTTAGCGGGGGGTTCAATGAGCAGTTCTTC. The encoded protein is CASSQGVSGGFNEQFF.

This clonotype was detected ten times or more. The V and J genes are TRBV19 and TRBJ2-5; 13 nucleotides line up with TRBD2. CDR3 length: 15 residues. CDR1 and CDR2 from the germline V gene are LNHDA and SQIVND (reference sequence). Trimming took 6 bases from V and 5 from J; bases not matched to a gene: 6. The CDR3 DNA is TGTGCCAGTAGCTTGACTAGCGGGGGGTTTGAGACCCAGTACTTC. Protein: CASSLTSGGFETQYF.

This clonotype was recorded at least ten times. The chain recombines TRBV4-3 with TRBJ2-3, with 11 nucleotides matching TRBD1. This CDR3 contains 16 residues. Germline V gene sequence: CDR1 LGHNA, CDR2 YSLEER. Trimming cost V 4 bases and J 3 bases; bases outside gene matches: 6. CDR3 region: CASSLGTGGMTDTQYF. CDR3 DNA: TGCGCCAGCAGCCTCGGGACAGGGGGTATGACAGATACGCAGTATTTT.

This chain connects TRBV30 to TRBJ2-7, with a weak D call TRBD2 (5 bases). Per the germline V gene, CDR1 is GTSNPN and CDR2 is SVGIG (reference sequence). The CDR3 sequence is 13 residues long. Trimming stripped 2 bases from V and 12 bases from J, with 20 bases between. In nucleotides, the CDR3 is TGTGCCTGGAGTACCAAGAGGGCTCGGGTTTCGTACTTC. Protein sequence: CAWSTKRARVSYF.

V and J are TRBV6-5 and TRBJ2-2; D might be TRBD2 (5 bases). V was shortened by 2 bases and J by 5 bases, with 9 bases between the two germline ends. The CDR3 runs 14 residues. Germline CDR1 and CDR2: MNHEY and SVGAGI. The CDR3 DNA sequence: TGTGCCAGCAGTTACAACCTAGCAACCGGGGAGCTGTTTTTT. As protein: CASSYNLATGELFF.

This clonotype occurred many times. The chain carries TRBV12-3 or TRBV12-4 and TRBJ1-5, with D uncertain. This CDR3 has 13 amino acids. With 6 bases removed from V and 7 bases from J, the gap between germline ends came to 13 bases. CDR3 in amino acids: CASSFASVQPQHF. The CDR3 nucleotides are TGTGCCAGCAGCTTCGCTTCTGTACAGCCCCAGCATTTT.

This clonotype was counted at least ten times. J is TRBJ2-3 and V is TRBV4-2; 8 bases are a match to TRBD2. The germline CDR1 and CDR2 sequences are LGHNA and YNFKEQ. V lost 5 bases and J lost 4; bases outside the gene matches: 14. The CDR3 has 17 residues. The CDR3 DNA follows: TGTGCCAGCAGCGGAGATTCGCGGGGGGTGATGGCAGATACGCAGTATTTT. Translating it yields CASSGDSRGVMADTQYF.

In this sample, this clonotype turned up a few times. J is TRBJ2-7 and V is TRBV5-1; D may be TRBD2 (6 bases). The CDR3 has 15 amino acids. Trimming stripped 2 bases from V and 6 bases from J, with 18 bases between. CDR1 and CDR2 (germline): SGHRS, YFSETQ. CDR3 in amino acids: CASSLGTGLFSEQYF. DNA of the CDR3: TGCGCCAGCAGCTTAGGAACAGGACTATTCTCCGAGCAGTACTTC. The full variable domain, with the rest looked up from reference TRBV5-1 and TRBJ2-7, is KAGVTQTPRYLIKTRGQQVTLSCSPISGHRSVSWYQQTPGQGLQFLFEYFSETQRNKGNFPGRFSGRQFSNSRSEMNVSTLELGDSALYLCASSLGTGLFSEQYFGPGTRLTVT.